The 9 T cell receptor beta chains given below trace back to one sample, sequenced in a study of a mutant IDH1 vaccine in newly diagnosed glioma. This sample's time point: week 47, end of study. Every single dose of the vaccine, 300 ug of mutant IDH1 20-mer peptide, came with topical imiquimod. Their specific antigens are unknown. Data came from immunoSEQ multiplex PCR; TCRdb stores just in-frame clones and leaves some out. The sample yields tens of thousands of clones, about 65% seen once. The sample consisted of peripheral blood mononuclear cells (PBMCs), taken from a glioma patient whose treatment included an IDH1 peptide vaccine. These receptors were taken from a man between 35 and 55 years old with glioma. Some clones in this sample may be carry-over from other donors' samples.

V gene TRBV5-4 combines with J gene TRBJ2-5; 7 positions match TRBD2. Losses at the gene ends were 3 bases for V and 1 base for J; bases not matched to a gene: 6. Per germline, CDR1 SGHNT and CDR2 YYREEE (reference sequence). The length of the CDR3 is 15 residues. CDR3 bases: TGTGCCAGCAGCTCGCCTACGGGGGGCCAAGAGACCCAGTACTTC. It is translated as CASSSPTGGQETQYF.

The V call is TRBV14, the J call TRBJ2-7; D is possibly TRBD2 (5 bases). CDR1 SGHDN and CDR2 FVKESK come from the germline V gene. CDR3 length: 12 amino acids. V was pared by 4 bases and J by 4 bases, with 8 bases between. The CDR3 bases are TGTGCCAGCAGCCTGGGGAGTTACGAGCAGTACTTC. Translating it yields CASSLGSYEQYF.

The gene calls are TRBV7-3 and TRBJ1-6, with D unclear. CDR1 is SGHTA, CDR2 FQGTGA, per germline. This CDR3 has 13 residues. V lost 5 bases and J 10 bases, leaving 12 bases between the germline ends. In DNA, the CDR3 is TGTGCCAGCAGCCTTAACCCTAACTCACCCCTCCACTTT. This gives the protein CASSLNPNSPLHF.

The chain combines TRBV6-1 with TRBJ1-5; 10 bases agree with TRBD1. The germline gives CDR1 MNHNS, CDR2 SASEGT. Losses at the gene ends were 6 bases for V and 6 bases for J; bases not matched to a gene: 8. CDR3 length: 15 residues. As DNA, the CDR3 is TGTGCCAGCAGGGCTGCGACAGGGGGCAGTCAGCCCCAGCATTTT. Amino acids: CASRAATGGSQPQHF.

V gene TRBV19 combines with J gene TRBJ1-5, with D perhaps TRBD1 (5 bases). This CDR3 spans 15 amino acids. V lost 3 bases, J lost 4 bases, and 13 bases lay in between. Germline CDR1 LNHDA, CDR2 SQIVND (reference sequence). The CDR3 sequence is CASSMKGLGNQPQHF. DNA of the CDR3: TGTGCCAGTAGTATGAAGGGGTTGGGGAATCAGCCCCAGCATTTT.

V and J are TRBV7-9 and TRBJ1-3; D is unclear. The V gene's germline CDR1 is SEHNR and CDR2 FQNEAQ (reference sequence). The CDR3 is 10 residues long. V gave up 5 bases and J gave up 8 bases, with 4 bases separating them. CDR3 protein: CASSTDTIYF. CDR3 coding DNA: TGTGCCAGCAGCACCGACACCATATATTTT.

This sequence joins TRBV11-1 and TRBJ2-2; the D gene is possibly TRBD1 (6 bases). This CDR3 is 14 amino acids long. Germline CDR1 SGHAT, CDR2 FQDESV (reference sequence). The V end was cut by 5 bases, the J end by 5 bases, with 12 bases between. CDR3 loop: CASSHATGTGELFF. CDR3 in DNA: TGTGCCAGCAGCCACGCCACAGGGACCGGGGAGCTGTTTTTT. The entire variable domain, with the rest obtained from reference TRBV11-1 and TRBJ2-2, is as follows: EAEVAQSPRYKITEKSQAVAFWCDPISGHATLYWYRQILGQGPELLVQFQDESVVDDSQLPKDRFSAERLKGVDSTLKIQPAELGDSAMYLCASSHATGTGELFFGEGSRLTVL.

This chain uses TRBV19 with TRBJ2-3; TRBD1 agrees at 7 bases. The length of the CDR3 is 15 residues. The trim removed 4 bases at V and 3 bases at J, leaving 7 bases unmatched. Germline lookup yields CDR1 LNHDA and CDR2 SQIVND (reference sequence). The CDR3 DNA reads TGTGCCAGTAGTACCGACAGGGTAGGGACAGATACGCAGTATTTT. This translates into CASSTDRVGTDTQYF.

The V and J genes are TRBV19 and TRBJ1-6, with no clear D. Germline V CDR1 and CDR2: LNHDA, SQIVND (reference sequence). CDR3 length: 17 amino acids. V lost 0 bases, J lost 0 bases, and 9 bases lay in between. The CDR3 sequence: CASSIEQTSSYNSPLHF. The CDR3 coding sequence is TGTGCCAGTAGTATAGAACAGACGAGCTCCTATAATTCACCCCTCCACTTT.